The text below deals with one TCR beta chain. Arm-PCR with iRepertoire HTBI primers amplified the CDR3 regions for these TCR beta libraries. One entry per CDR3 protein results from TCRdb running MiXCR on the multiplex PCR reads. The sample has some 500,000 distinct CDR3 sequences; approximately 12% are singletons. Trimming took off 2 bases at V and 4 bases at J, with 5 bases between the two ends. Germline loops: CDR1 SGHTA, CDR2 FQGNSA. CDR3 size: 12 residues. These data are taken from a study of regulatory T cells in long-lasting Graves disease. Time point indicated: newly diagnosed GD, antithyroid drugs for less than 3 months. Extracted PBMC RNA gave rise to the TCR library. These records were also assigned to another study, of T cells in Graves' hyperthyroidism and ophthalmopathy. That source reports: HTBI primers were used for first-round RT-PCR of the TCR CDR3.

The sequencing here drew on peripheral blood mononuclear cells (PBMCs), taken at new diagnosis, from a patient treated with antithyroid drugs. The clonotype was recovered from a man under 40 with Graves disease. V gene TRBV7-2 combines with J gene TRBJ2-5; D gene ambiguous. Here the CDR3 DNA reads TGTGCCAGCAGCTTAATCACAGAGACCCAGTACTTC. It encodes CASSLITETQYF.